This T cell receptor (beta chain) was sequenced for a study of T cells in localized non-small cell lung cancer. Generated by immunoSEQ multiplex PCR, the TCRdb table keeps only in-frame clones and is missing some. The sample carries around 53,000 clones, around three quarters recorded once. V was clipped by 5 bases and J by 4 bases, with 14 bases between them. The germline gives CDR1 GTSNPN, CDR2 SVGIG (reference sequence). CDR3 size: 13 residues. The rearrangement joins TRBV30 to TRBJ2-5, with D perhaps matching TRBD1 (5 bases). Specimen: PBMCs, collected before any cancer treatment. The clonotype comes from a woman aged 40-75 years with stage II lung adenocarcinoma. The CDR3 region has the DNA TGTGCCTGGGGGGCTGAGAGTGGAGAGACCCAGTACTTC. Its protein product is CAWGAESGETQYF.